These 8 T cell receptor beta chains originate from one sample sequenced in a study of blood T cell repertoires in COVID-19. Measured with immunoSEQ multiplex PCR; TCRdb has only the in-frame clones, and not every one. Here the sample spans roughly 670,000 clones, around 89% being singletons. The sequencing sample was made of peripheral blood. These receptor sequences come from a woman aged 18-29 years with acute or convalescent COVID-19.

This chain links TRBV10-3 with TRBJ2-6; D possibly corresponds to TRBD2 (5 bases). CDR1 is ENHRY, CDR2 SYGVKD, per germline. CDR3 length: 15 residues. Trimming shortened V by 3 bases and J by 3 bases, and 9 bases separated the two germline ends. The CDR3, as DNA: TGTGCCATCAGTGAAGGACTCTTTGGGGCCAACGTCCTGACTTTC. Encoded protein: CAISEGLFGANVLTF.

The chain carries TRBV15 and TRBJ2-7; D is perhaps TRBD1 (8 bases). Looked up from germline, CDR1 is LNHNV and CDR2 is YYDKDF (reference sequence). The CDR3 spans 12 residues. Trimming took off 8 bases at V and 5 bases at J, with 13 bases between the two ends. CDR3 in DNA: TGTGCCACCCGGACAGGGAGGGACGAGCAGTACTTC. Translated: CATRTGRDEQYF.

This clone has a single count. V usage is TRBV7-2 and J usage is TRBJ2-1; D is possibly TRBD2 (7 bases). This CDR3 region has 14 residues. V was pared by 5 bases and J by 0 bases, with 8 bases between. CDR1 and CDR2 (germline): SGHTA, FQGNSA. In DNA, the CDR3 is TGTGCCAGCAGCAGGGGGGGCTCCTACAATGAGCAGTTCTTC. Its translation: CASSRGGSYNEQFF.

V and J are TRBV3-1 (or the pseudogene TRBV3-2) and TRBJ2-1; 8 bases are a match to TRBD2. The CDR3 contains 16 residues. V lost 3 bases, J lost 6 bases, and 10 bases stayed unmatched. Per the germline V gene, CDR1 is LGHDT and CDR2 is YNNKEL (reference sequence). CDR3: CASSQGGPGGRNEQFF. CDR3 nucleotide sequence: TGTGCCAGCAGCCAGGGGGGGCCGGGGGGGCGCAATGAGCAGTTCTTC.

The rearrangement links TRBV12-5 to TRBJ2-7; possible D gene TRBD1, 6 bases. Trimming took off 7 bases at V and 6 bases at J, with 13 bases between the two ends. The CDR3 contains 12 residues. Per the germline V gene, CDR1 is LGHNT and CDR2 is FRNRAP. CDR3: CASALLRGEQYF. The CDR3 DNA is TGTGCTAGTGCCTTACTCAGGGGCGAGCAGTACTTC.

V gene TRBV20-1 combines with J gene TRBJ2-6; D perhaps matches TRBD1 (6 bases). CDR1 and CDR2 from the germline V gene are DFQATT and SNEGSKA (reference sequence). The germline V and J ends were trimmed by 3 bases and 2 bases, with 20 bases remaining between them. The CDR3 extends over 18 amino acids. The CDR3 DNA reads TGCAGTGCTAGTTCAGACGAGAGCTCAGGGGCTGGGGCCAACGTCCTGACTTTC. This gives the protein CSASSDESSGAGANVLTF.

The V and J genes are TRBV7-9 and TRBJ1-1; no clear D. Trimming pared 3 bases from V and 1 base from J, leaving 6 bases between. Looked up from germline, CDR1 is SEHNR and CDR2 is FQNEAQ (reference sequence). This CDR3 region has 13 residues. CDR3 coding DNA: TGTGCCAGCAGCTTTGCAGAGAACACTGAAGCTTTCTTT. It codes for CASSFAENTEAFF.

The chain recombines TRBV28 with TRBJ2-1; 9 nucleotides match TRBD2. This CDR3 region has 16 residues. CDR1 and CDR2 (germline): MDHEN, SYDVKM. The J segment lost 7 bases and the V segment lost 3 bases, leaving 10 bases of the junction unmatched. The CDR3 here is CASSFYAGGRRNEQFF. CDR3 nucleotide sequence: TGTGCCAGCAGTTTTTATGCGGGGGGGCGGAGGAATGAGCAGTTCTTC.